The 18 T cell receptor beta chains below come from one sample, sequenced in a study of T cell responses to AZD1222 COVID-19 vaccine (dated by TCRdb to the early 2020s). Library generation was performed with the immunoSEQ multiplex PCR assay. This is the immuneACCESS table as TCRdb keeps it, with only in-frame sequences that have V and J called. A part of the clones is gone; compared with another copy, unresolved V genes explain less than half, and the rest is unexplained. This sample holds more than 95,000 clones; 75% to 90% were observed only once. Clones ranked in the top ten supply about 20% of the sample. Taken with the paper, the label for time point translates to: baseline before first vaccination. This specimen was peripheral blood, taken on day 0 of AZD1222 vaccination. The receptor set was obtained from an adult in good health.

The chain joins TRBV12-3 or TRBV12-4 to TRBJ1-3; maybe TRBD1 (5 bases). V lost 6 bases and J lost 6, with 9 bases in between. This CDR3 region has 12 residues. The CDR3 DNA reads TGTGCCAGCAGCTCCGGGGCAAACACCATATATTTT. This translates into CASSSGANTIYF.

The genes are TRBV4-3 and TRBJ2-6, with D possibly TRBD2 on 5 matching bases. V was pared by 0 bases and J by 0 bases, with 9 bases between. The CDR3 totals 17 residues. Germline-derived CDR1 and CDR2 are LGHNA and YSLEER. In DNA, the CDR3 is TGCGCCAGCAGCCAAGATCTAGGGAGCTCTGGGGCCAACGTCCTGACTTTC. Its translation is CASSQDLGSSGANVLTF.

This chain joins TRBV7-2 and TRBJ2-1; the match to TRBD2 covers 13 bases. The J segment lost 10 bases and the V segment lost 5 bases, leaving 8 bases of the junction unmatched. This CDR3 has 15 amino acids. CDR1 is SGHTA and CDR2 is FQGNSA in the germline V gene. The CDR3 nucleotides are TGTGCCAGCAGCCCCACTAGCGGGAGGGCCCCCGAGCAGTTCTTC. As protein: CASSPTSGRAPEQFF. The entire variable domain, with the rest obtained from reference TRBV7-2 and TRBJ2-1, is as follows: GAGVSQSPSNKVTEKGKDVELRCDPISGHTALYWYRQSLGQGLEFLIYFQGNSAPDKSGLPSDRFSAERTGGSVSTLTIQRTQQEDSAVYLCASSPTSGRAPEQFFGPGTRLTVL.

The chain has TRBV6-6 and TRBJ1-1, with D perhaps matching TRBD1 (5 bases). This CDR3 has 14 residues. Trimming removed 2 bases at V and 6 bases at J, with 13 bases between. Germline V gene data show CDR1 as MNHNY and CDR2 as SVGAGI (reference sequence). The CDR3 nucleotides read TGTGCCAGCAGTTACGTTCTCGGGGGGTCTGAAGCTTTCTTT. It yields the protein CASSYVLGGSEAFF.

The chain carries TRBV19 and TRBJ2-7; TRBD1 is a possible D gene (6 bases). Per germline, CDR1 LNHDA and CDR2 SQIVND (reference sequence). V lost 5 bases, J lost 4 bases, and 12 bases lay in between. This CDR3 contains 13 residues. The CDR3 DNA reads TGTGCCAGTAGTGCGAGGACAGATTACGAGCAGTACTTC. Residues: CASSARTDYEQYF.

The chain is built from TRBV27 and TRBJ2-1; D unclear. The germline CDR1 and CDR2 sequences are MNHEY and SMNVEV (reference sequence). V was cut by 6 bases and J by 9 bases, with 9 bases left in between. This CDR3 region has 11 residues. CDR3 sequence reads: CASSQFGEQFF. In DNA form, the CDR3 reads TGTGCCAGCAGCCAATTCGGTGAGCAGTTCTTC.

This chain links TRBV19 with TRBJ2-5, with a weak D call TRBD1 (5 bases). Between the trimmed V and J ends, which lost 5 bases and 2 bases, there was a span of 12 bases. CDR1 LNHDA and CDR2 SQIVND come from the germline V gene (reference sequence). CDR3 length: 14 residues. CDR3 DNA: TGTGCCAGTAGTCCCCAGGGTGGACAAGAGACCCAGTACTTC. Its translation: CASSPQGGQETQYF.

The V gene is TRBV4-3, the J gene TRBJ1-4; 11 positions agree with TRBD1. CDR3 length: 15 residues. Unmatched junction bases numbered 4, after V lost 0 bases and J lost 10 bases. Germline V CDR1 and CDR2: LGHNA, YSLEER. Here the CDR3 reads CASSQDQGTGGKLFF. CDR3 in DNA: TGCGCCAGCAGCCAAGATCAGGGGACAGGGGGAAAACTGTTTTTT.

The chain has TRBV6-5 and TRBJ2-2; the D is unclear. The length of the CDR3 is 13 residues. Germline CDR1 MNHEY, CDR2 SVGAGI. The V gene lost 7 bases and the J gene lost 1 base, with 7 bases spanning the gap. This CDR3 is CASNAQNTGELFF. The CDR3 nucleotides read TGTGCCAGCAATGCACAGAACACCGGGGAGCTGTTTTTT.

The chain uses TRBV13 and TRBJ1-4; 7 positions agree with TRBD1. This CDR3 contains 15 residues. The germline gives CDR1 PRHDT, CDR2 FYEKMQ (reference sequence). Trimming cost V 3 bases and J 5 bases; bases outside gene matches: 6. The CDR3 loop is CASSLWDSDNEKLFF. The CDR3 DNA reads TGTGCCAGCAGCTTGTGGGACAGCGACAATGAAAAACTGTTTTTT.

V usage is TRBV6-2 or TRBV6-3 and J usage is TRBJ2-7; D not resolved. The ends were cut back, 2 bases at V and 3 bases at J, with 5 bases in the middle. The CDR3 contains 12 residues. Per germline, CDR1 MNHEY and CDR2 SVGEGT. The CDR3 sequence: CASSYTHYEQYF. CDR3 nucleotides: TGTGCCAGCAGTTACACACACTACGAGCAGTACTTC.

As regards this clone: Other DNA variants within this sample encode the same CDR3. The rearrangement uses TRBV3-1 (or the pseudogene TRBV3-2) and TRBJ1-2, with unresolved D. The germline V and J ends were trimmed by 1 base and 3 bases, with 9 bases remaining between them. CDR3 length: 14 residues. CDR1 is LGHDT and CDR2 is YNNKEL in the germline V gene (reference sequence). The CDR3 reads CASSQANRDYGYTF. The CDR3 DNA is TGTGCCAGCAGCCAAGCAAACAGAGACTATGGCTACACCTTC.

The chain is built from TRBV2 and TRBJ2-3, with 7 bases identical to TRBD1. The CDR3 length is 14 residues. Germline V lookup: CDR1 SNHLY, CDR2 FYNNEI. The junction had 6 bases not matched to a gene; V was cut back by 7 bases and J by 2 bases. The CDR3 spells CASTEGQITDTQYF. In DNA form, the CDR3 reads TGTGCCAGCACCGAGGGACAGATCACAGATACGCAGTATTTT.

V is TRBV28 and J is TRBJ1-2; the D gene is possibly TRBD1 (5 bases). Germline values: CDR1 MDHEN, CDR2 SYDVKM. The CDR3 runs to 15 residues. The V end was cut by 5 bases, the J end by 5 bases, with 18 bases between. The CDR3 DNA is TGTGCCAGCAGTCTCTTCGACAGTAGCGTTTATGGCTACACCTTC. Its translation: CASSLFDSSVYGYTF.

This clone came up a few times. This chain connects TRBV5-1 to TRBJ1-4, with 8 bases identical to TRBD1. Germline trimming cut 1 base from V and 2 bases from J; bases unmatched to any gene: 1. The germline V gene encodes CDR1 SGHRS and CDR2 YFSETQ. The CDR3 length is 15 residues. DNA of the CDR3: TGCGCCAGCAGCTTGAGGACAGGGACTAATGAAAAACTGTTTTTT. This gives the protein CASSLRTGTNEKLFF.

The chain joins TRBV5-1 to TRBJ2-1; D gene ambiguous. This CDR3 has 13 residues. Germline-derived CDR1 and CDR2 are SGHRS and YFSETQ. V was trimmed by 4 bases and J by 7 bases, leaving 12 bases between them. CDR3 residues: CASSLTNRNEQFF. CDR3 nucleotide sequence: TGCGCCAGCAGCCTAACAAACAGAAATGAGCAGTTCTTC. Full variable domain (missing parts from reference TRBV5-1 and TRBJ2-1): KAGVTQTPRYLIKTRGQQVTLSCSPISGHRSVSWYQQTPGQGLQFLFEYFSETQRNKGNFPGRFSGRQFSNSRSEMNVSTLELGDSALYLCASSLTNRNEQFFGPGTRLTVL.

The count of this clone is one. The chain joins TRBV7-9 to TRBJ2-2, with 11 bases that match TRBD1. Germline CDR1 reads SEHNR; CDR2 reads FQNEAQ (reference sequence). The CDR3 runs 15 residues. V lost 5 bases and J lost 8; bases outside the gene matches: 7. The CDR3 reads CASSQGQGASGELFF. DNA for the CDR3: TGTGCCAGCAGCCAAGGACAGGGGGCAAGTGGGGAGCTGTTTTTT.

V gene TRBV7-3 combines with J gene TRBJ1-1; possible D gene TRBD1, 6 bases. This CDR3 region has 12 residues. In germline, CDR1 is SGHTA, CDR2 FQGTGA. Trimming cost V 6 bases and J 6 bases, with 11 bases left between them. CDR3 sequence: CASSNYRAEAFF. CDR3 coding DNA: TGTGCCAGCAGTAACTACAGGGCTGAAGCTTTCTTT.